The 21 T cell receptor beta chains below were found in one sample sequenced in a study of T cell repertoires in cytomegalovirus infection. TCRdb reprocessed the reads with MiXCR, giving one entry per CDR3 protein. The sample contains about 260,000 distinct CDR3 sequences, approximately 8.3% of which appear only once. The sequenced material came from PBMCs. Every receptor here comes from a human donor in good health (CMV status not recorded). Some clones in this sample may be carry-over from other donors' samples.

The gene calls are TRBV29-1 and TRBJ2-3, with 7 positions matching TRBD2. The CDR3 spans 15 residues. Germline V gives CDR1 SQVTM, CDR2 ANQGSEA. The V gene end was trimmed by 7 bases and the J gene end by 0 bases; junction bases not matched to a gene: 10. CDR3 sequence: CSASLSGISTDTQYF. The DNA for the CDR3 is TGCAGCGCCTCCCTCAGCGGGATTAGCACAGATACGCAGTATTTT.

Many counts were recorded for this clonotype. The J gene is TRBJ1-5, the V gene TRBV7-2; D not certain. This CDR3 is 13 amino acids long. Looked up from germline, CDR1 is SGHTA and CDR2 is FQGNSA. The V end was cut by 1 base, the J end by 7 bases, with 8 bases between. The CDR3 loop is CASSLEEIQPQHF. The DNA for the CDR3 is TGTGCCAGCAGCTTAGAAGAGATACAGCCCCAGCATTTT.

The V and J genes are TRBV7-6 and TRBJ2-7; D ambiguous. The V gene's germline CDR1 is SGHVS and CDR2 FNYEAQ. CDR3 length: 14 amino acids. Trimming left V 1 base short and J 0 bases short, with 7 bases between. The CDR3 protein is CASSLGPISYEQYF. CDR3 bases: TGTGCCAGCAGCTTAGGCCCAATCTCCTACGAGCAGTACTTC.

This clonotype has just one count. The chain has TRBV20-1 and TRBJ1-6; D is undetermined. This CDR3 region has 12 residues. V was cut by 6 bases and J by 11 bases, with 14 bases left in between. Germline values: CDR1 DFQATT, CDR2 SNEGSKA (reference sequence). DNA of the CDR3: TGCAGTGCCATGGAGGCTAACCCACCCCTCCACTTT. Its protein is CSAMEANPPLHF.

V gene TRBV27 combines with J gene TRBJ1-1; D ambiguous. CDR1 is MNHEY and CDR2 is SMNVEV in the germline V gene (reference sequence). This CDR3 contains 14 residues. V was cut by 10 bases and J by 4 bases, with 19 bases left in between. The CDR3 sequence: CATSPGGFPTEAFF. The CDR3 DNA is TGTGCCACGAGCCCAGGCGGTTTCCCCACTGAAGCTTTCTTT.

This clonotype was recorded many times. This rearrangement joins TRBV28 to TRBJ1-1; 8 bases line up with TRBD1. Trimming removed 4 bases from V and 0 bases from J; junction bases left unmatched: 10. In germline, CDR1 is MDHEN, CDR2 SYDVKM. The CDR3 contains 17 residues. CDR3 sequence reads: CASSSPPTGALNTEAFF. CDR3 DNA sequence: TGTGCCAGCAGTTCCCCCCCGACAGGGGCTTTGAACACTGAAGCTTTCTTT.

This clonotype came up many times. V gene TRBV12-3 or TRBV12-4 combines with J gene TRBJ2-4, with a possible D match to TRBD2 (5 bases). The CDR3 runs 13 residues. V was pared by 6 bases and J by 3 bases, with 9 bases between. In DNA form, the CDR3 reads TGTGCCAGCAGCCGACTAAGCAAAAACATTCAGTACTTC. Protein product: CASSRLSKNIQYF.

In this sample, this clonotype turned up many times. V and J are TRBV24-1 and TRBJ2-1; 12 bases are shared with TRBD2. The length of the CDR3 is 16 residues. The V segment lost 4 bases and the J segment 13 bases; nucleotides outside the gene matches: 13. CDR1 KGHDR and CDR2 SFDVKD come from the germline V gene. CDR3 DNA: TGTGCCACCAGTGAGCCGACTAGCGGGGGAGCATCTAACCAGTTCTTC. It encodes CATSEPTSGGASNQFF.

The chain employs TRBV7-8 and TRBJ1-1; D not certain. This CDR3 has 15 residues. V was cut by 5 bases and J by 1 base, with 14 bases left in between. Germline-derived CDR1 and CDR2 are SGHVS and FQNEAQ. CDR3 protein: CASSPRSGQNTEAFF. The CDR3, as DNA: TGTGCCAGCAGCCCCCGCTCAGGCCAGAACACTGAAGCTTTCTTT.

The chain carries TRBV7-2 and TRBJ2-1, with TRBD1 matching 7 bases. Germline CDR1 SGHTA, CDR2 FQGNSA. The CDR3 extends over 15 amino acids. V shed 6 bases and J 1 base; nucleotides not matched to a gene: 6. CDR3 DNA: TGTGCCAGCAGTACACAGGGGTTTTCCTACAATGAGCAGTTCTTC. It specifies CASSTQGFSYNEQFF.

The chain is built from TRBV6-2 or TRBV6-3 and TRBJ1-1; D call uncertain. CDR3 size: 13 residues. Between the trimmed V and J ends, which lost 7 bases and 2 bases, there was a span of 11 bases. Germline assignment: CDR1 MNHEY and CDR2 SVGEGT. The CDR3 spells CASKRLLNTEAFF. DNA of the CDR3: TGTGCCAGCAAAAGATTACTAAACACTGAAGCTTTCTTT.

The CDR3 loop is CASSYEPRQGEASGANVLTF. As DNA, the CDR3 is TGTGCCAGCAGTTATGAACCCCGACAGGGGGAGGCCTCTGGGGCCAACGTCCTGACTTTC. The chain recombines TRBV6-6 with TRBJ2-6, with 9 positions matching TRBD1. CDR1 and CDR2 from the germline V gene are MNHNY and SVGAGI (reference sequence). J lost 0 bases, V lost 3 bases, and 12 bases had no gene match. The CDR3 length is 20 residues.

This clonotype was observed a few times. This rearrangement joins TRBV7-2 to TRBJ2-7, with TRBD2 identical over 7 bases. From germline, CDR1 is SGHTA and CDR2 FQGNSA. Trimming removed 5 bases from V and 4 bases from J; junction bases left unmatched: 11. CDR3 size: 15 residues. For the CDR3, the DNA is TGTGCCAGCAGCCCGCGCGGGGGAGGTTCTTACGAGCAGTACTTC. Translating gives CASSPRGGGSYEQYF.

This clonotype is medium-sized within its sample. V usage is TRBV7-8 and J usage is TRBJ2-1; 9 nucleotides line up with TRBD2. Trimming cost V 5 bases and J 5 bases; bases outside gene matches: 10. Germline V gene sequence: CDR1 SGHVS, CDR2 FQNEAQ. This CDR3 spans 16 amino acids. Here the CDR3 DNA reads TGTGCCAGCAGCCCCGCTGGCGGGGGGGCCCACAATGAGCAGTTCTTC. Translation: CASSPAGGGAHNEQFF.

The V gene is TRBV30, the J gene TRBJ2-3; the D call may be TRBD1 or TRBD2 (5 bases each). The CDR3 spans 13 residues. The V gene lost 3 bases and the J gene lost 0 bases, with 7 bases spanning the gap. Per the germline V gene, CDR1 is GTSNPN and CDR2 is SVGIG (reference sequence). In DNA, the CDR3 is TGTGCCTGGAGGGGGGAAAGCACAGATACGCAGTATTTT. Translating it yields CAWRGESTDTQYF. The full variable domain, in which reference TRBV30 and TRBJ2-3 provide the parts outside the CDR3, is SQTIHQWPATLVQPVGSPLSLECTVEGTSNPNLYWYRQAAGRGLQLLFYSVGIGQISSEVPQNLSASRPQDRQFILSSKKLLLSDSGFYLCAWRGESTDTQYFGPGTRLTVL.

V usage is TRBV27 and J usage is TRBJ2-7, with 7 bases matching TRBD2. Germline-derived CDR1 and CDR2 are MNHEY and SMNVEV (reference sequence). With V trimmed by 3 bases and J by 2 bases, 4 bases remained unmatched. The length of the CDR3 is 14 residues. CDR3 sequence reads: CASSFSGPTYEQYF. In DNA form, the CDR3 reads TGTGCCAGCAGTTTTAGCGGGCCTACCTACGAGCAGTACTTC.

The table lists this clonotype with many counts. The chain is built from TRBV19 and TRBJ1-2, with D possibly TRBD1 on 5 matching bases. Deletions cut 8 bases from V and 4 bases from J, with 11 bases between. The CDR3 contains 12 residues. Germline-derived CDR1 and CDR2 are LNHDA and SQIVND (reference sequence). CDR3 bases: TGTGCCAGTCGAGGCAGGGTCTATGGCTACACCTTC. It specifies CASRGRVYGYTF.

V and J are TRBV15 and TRBJ2-7; TRBD1 aligns across 8 bases. Germline values: CDR1 LNHNV, CDR2 YYDKDF (reference sequence). The CDR3 consists of 16 residues. V gave up 5 bases and J gave up 3 bases; unmatched junction bases: 12. This CDR3 is CATSGNYRGAGYEQYF. DNA of the CDR3: TGTGCCACCAGCGGTAATTACAGGGGGGCTGGCTACGAGCAGTACTTC.

This clonotype was counted at least ten times. The genes are TRBV11-2 and TRBJ2-3; D gene uncertain. Looked up from germline, CDR1 is SGHAT and CDR2 is FQNNGV. The V and J ends lost 5 bases and 2 bases respectively, with 8 bases between them. This CDR3 has 13 amino acids. CDR3 region: CASSTEITDTQYF. CDR3 in DNA: TGTGCCAGCAGCACCGAGATCACAGATACGCAGTATTTT.

The CDR3 sequence is CSARVGLVNTEAFF. The CDR3 nucleotides read TGCAGTGCTAGAGTTGGACTGGTGAACACTGAAGCTTTCTTT. The V gene is TRBV20-1, the J gene TRBJ1-1; D gene ambiguous. Trimming took 1 base from V and 0 from J, leaving 9 bases between them. Germline V gene data show CDR1 as DFQATT and CDR2 as SNEGSKA (reference sequence). The CDR3 sequence is 14 residues long.

V gene TRBV30 combines with J gene TRBJ2-2; D assignment may be TRBD1 or TRBD2 (5 bases each). This CDR3 has 14 amino acids. V lost 4 bases to trimming and J lost 3 bases, with 12 bases between them. From germline, CDR1 is GTSNPN and CDR2 SVGIG (reference sequence). CDR3 protein: CAWNQGRDTGELFF. CDR3 in DNA: TGTGCCTGGAATCAGGGACGCGACACCGGGGAGCTGTTTTTT.